This TCR beta chain was recovered during a study of CD8 T cells in ankylosing spondylitis. Regarding the study as a whole: Several highly homologous variants formed a TCR beta motif that appeared characteristic of ankylosing spondylitis blood. Researchers reportedly found disease-linked clones significantly enriched in matched ankylosing spondylitis synovial fluid. Disease-linked clones displayed a CD8+ phenotype and appeared relatively rarely in peripheral blood.

With regard to this clonotype: Its antigen is unidentified.

Quantitative molecular-barcoded 5'-RACE generated the TCR beta libraries. MiXCR, applied by TCRdb to the 5' RACE reads, yields one record per CDR3 protein. The sample lists fewer than 650,000 distinct CDR3 sequences, roughly an eighth seen once, with under 7.5% in the top ten. Sequenced: blood, either unsorted or a sorted T cell fraction (not recorded which). This TCR was recovered from a male donor with ankylosing spondylitis.

CDR3 coding DNA: TGTGCCAGCACCCTTGAGCCGGACAGGGGCCATCGGGGCACTGAAGCTTTCTTT. It encodes CASTLEPDRGHRGTEAFF. V and J are TRBV11-1 and TRBJ1-1, with 9 bases aligning to TRBD1. Looked up from germline, CDR1 is SGHAT and CDR2 is FQDESV (reference sequence). The CDR3 sequence is 18 residues long. V lost 7 bases to trimming and J lost 4 bases; unmatched junction nucleotides: 19.